This T cell receptor (beta chain) was sequenced during a study of T cell responses to AZD1222 COVID-19 vaccine. The study, taken as a whole, reports: Following two doses of AZD1222, Spike-specific TCR breadth and depth rose. White British people made up most donors, females outnumbered males, and clonal diversity was possibly underestimated.

The CDR3 extends over 14 amino acids. Germline V CDR1 and CDR2: SGHNT, YYREEE (reference sequence). V lost 2 bases and J lost 2; bases outside the gene matches: 1. As to this clone: Its antigen is currently unknown.

Data came from immunoSEQ multiplex PCR; TCRdb stores just in-frame clones and leaves some out. The data contain tens of thousands of clones, roughly 86% of them singletons. The V and J genes are TRBV5-4 and TRBJ2-1; 7 bases fit TRBD2. The source is an adult who received the AZD1222 COVID-19 vaccine. The material sequenced was peripheral blood, taken 28 days after the second AZD1222 dose. CDR3 DNA sequence: TGTGCCAGCAGCTTCAGCGGGACCTACAATGAGCAGTTCTTC. Translation: CASSFSGTYNEQFF.